This T cell receptor beta chain is drawn from a study of T cell responses to AZD1222 COVID-19 vaccine. Assay used: immunoSEQ multiplex PCR; TCRdb lists only in-frame clones, some missing. The table has about 130,000 clones, nearly 90% seen once; the top ten hold over 5%. The sample consisted of peripheral blood, taken 28 days after the second AZD1222 dose. This receptor was taken from an adult who received the AZD1222 COVID-19 vaccine.

CDR3 sequence (DNA): TGCGCCAGCAGCATAGTAGGGGTGGGGAACACTGAAGCTTTCTTT. The encoded protein is CASSIVGVGNTEAFF. V is TRBV5-1 and J is TRBJ1-1; D might be TRBD1 (5 bases). The CDR3 totals 15 residues. V lost 4 bases and J 1 base, leaving 14 bases between the germline ends. Germline V gene data show CDR1 as SGHRS and CDR2 as YFSETQ.